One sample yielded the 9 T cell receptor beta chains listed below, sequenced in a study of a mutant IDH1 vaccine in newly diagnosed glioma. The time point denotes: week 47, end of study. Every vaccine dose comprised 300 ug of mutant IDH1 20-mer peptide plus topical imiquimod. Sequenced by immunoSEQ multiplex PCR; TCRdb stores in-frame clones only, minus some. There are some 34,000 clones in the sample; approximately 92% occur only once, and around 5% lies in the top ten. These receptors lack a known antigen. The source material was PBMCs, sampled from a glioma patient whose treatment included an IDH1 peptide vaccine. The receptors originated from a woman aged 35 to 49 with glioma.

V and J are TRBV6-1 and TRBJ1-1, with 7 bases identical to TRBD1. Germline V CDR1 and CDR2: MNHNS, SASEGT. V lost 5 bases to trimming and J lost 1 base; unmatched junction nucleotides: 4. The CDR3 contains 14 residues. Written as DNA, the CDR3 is TGTGCCAGCAGTCCCCGGGACAGGAACACTGAAGCTTTCTTT. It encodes CASSPRDRNTEAFF.

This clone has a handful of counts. This chain's CDR3 is CASSLEGGARLTGELFF. The CDR3 region has the DNA TGTGCCAGCAGCTTAGAAGGGGGTGCGAGACTCACCGGGGAGCTGTTTTTT. The chain employs TRBV7-6 and TRBJ2-2, with D possibly TRBD1 on 6 matching bases. CDR1 is SGHVS, CDR2 FNYEAQ, per germline. Deletions cut 1 base from V and 4 bases from J, with 16 bases between. The CDR3 loop spans 17 amino acids.

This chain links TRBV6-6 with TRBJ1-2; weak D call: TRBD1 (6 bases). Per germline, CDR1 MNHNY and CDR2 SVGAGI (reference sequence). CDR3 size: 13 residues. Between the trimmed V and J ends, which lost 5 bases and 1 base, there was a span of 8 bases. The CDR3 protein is CASSTGFNYGYTF. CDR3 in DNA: TGTGCCAGCAGTACAGGGTTTAACTATGGCTACACCTTC.

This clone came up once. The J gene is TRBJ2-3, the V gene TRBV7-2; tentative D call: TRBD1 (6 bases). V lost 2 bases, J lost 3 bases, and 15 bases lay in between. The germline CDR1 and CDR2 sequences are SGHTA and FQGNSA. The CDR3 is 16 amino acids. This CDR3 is CASSLQGNERTDTQYF. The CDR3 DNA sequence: TGTGCCAGCAGCTTACAGGGGAATGAGAGGACAGATACGCAGTATTTT.

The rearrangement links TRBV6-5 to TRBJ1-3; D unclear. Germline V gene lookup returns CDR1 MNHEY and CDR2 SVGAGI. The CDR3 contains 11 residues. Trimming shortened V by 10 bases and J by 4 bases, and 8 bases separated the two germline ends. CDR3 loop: CATAGGNTIYF. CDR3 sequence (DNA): TGTGCCACCGCCGGCGGAAACACCATATATTTT.

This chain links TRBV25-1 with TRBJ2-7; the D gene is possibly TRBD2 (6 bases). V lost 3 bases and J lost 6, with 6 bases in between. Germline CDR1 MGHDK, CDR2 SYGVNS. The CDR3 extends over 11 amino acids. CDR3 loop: CASSEGGEQYF. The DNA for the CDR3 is TGTGCCAGCAGTGAGGGGGGCGAGCAGTACTTC.

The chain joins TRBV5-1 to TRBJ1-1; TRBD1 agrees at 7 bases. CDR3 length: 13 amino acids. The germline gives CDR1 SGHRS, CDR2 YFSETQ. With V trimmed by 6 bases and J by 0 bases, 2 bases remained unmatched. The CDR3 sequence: CASMGQLNTEAFF. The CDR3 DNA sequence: TGCGCCAGCATGGGACAGCTGAACACTGAAGCTTTCTTT.

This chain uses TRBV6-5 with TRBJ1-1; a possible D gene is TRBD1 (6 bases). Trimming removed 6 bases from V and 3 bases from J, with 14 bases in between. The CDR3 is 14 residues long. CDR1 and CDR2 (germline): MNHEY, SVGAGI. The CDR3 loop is CASRDNREYTEAFF. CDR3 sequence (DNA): TGTGCCAGCAGGGACAACAGGGAGTACACTGAAGCTTTCTTT.

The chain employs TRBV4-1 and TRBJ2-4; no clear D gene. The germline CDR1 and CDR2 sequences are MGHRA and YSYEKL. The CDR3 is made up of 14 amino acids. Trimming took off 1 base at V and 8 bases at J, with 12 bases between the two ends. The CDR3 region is CASSQGPAMDIQYF. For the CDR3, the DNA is TGCGCCAGCAGCCAAGGTCCAGCAATGGACATTCAGTACTTC.